These 30 T cell receptor beta chains originate from one sample sequenced in a study of shared clonotypes between healthy human individuals. Sequencing used immunoSEQ multiplex PCR; TCRdb keeps in-frame clones, though not all of them. The sample has around 2,000,000 clones, 95% seen once; the top ten hold 0.13%. What was sequenced was naive CD4+ T cells sorted from blood. Subset given: CD45RA+ positively selected. These receptors originate from a man aged 18-30 years in good health.

The chain has TRBV5-1 and TRBJ2-5, with D perhaps assigned TRBD1 or TRBD2 (5 bases each). Germline V gene lookup returns CDR1 SGHRS and CDR2 YFSETQ. There are 17 residues in the CDR3. Trimming pared 5 bases from V and 5 bases from J, leaving 25 bases between. The CDR3 DNA is TGCGCCAGCAGGGACTTGGGTTGGACTCCTAAGGGGGAGACCCAGTACTTC. Its protein is CASRDLGWTPKGETQYF. Using reference TRBV5-1 and TRBJ2-5 for the parts outside the CDR3, the full variable domain is KAGVTQTPRYLIKTRGQQVTLSCSPISGHRSVSWYQQTPGQGLQFLFEYFSETQRNKGNFPGRFSGRQFSNSRSEMNVSTLELGDSALYLCASRDLGWTPKGETQYFGPGTRLLVL.

The rearrangement uses TRBV19 and TRBJ2-7; the match to TRBD1 covers 8 bases. V shed 1 base and J 3 bases; nucleotides not matched to a gene: 11. This CDR3 region has 17 residues. Germline assignment: CDR1 LNHDA and CDR2 SQIVND (reference sequence). CDR3 nucleotides: TGTGCCAGTAGTATAGCCCTAACAGGGGGACGTTACTACGAGCAGTACTTC. Amino acids: CASSIALTGGRYYEQYF.

The DNA for the CDR3 is TGCGCCAGCAGCCCCTCCCCAGGGGGCACCCTCCACTTT. Protein product: CASSPSPGGTLHF. The rearrangement links TRBV5-1 to TRBJ1-6; 8 nucleotides agree with TRBD1. Per the germline V gene, CDR1 is SGHRS and CDR2 is YFSETQ. J gave up 14 bases and V 4 bases, and 8 bases lay outside the gene matches. The CDR3 is made up of 13 amino acids.

V usage is TRBV29-1 and J usage is TRBJ1-2; TRBD1 is a possible D gene (6 bases). The V gene's germline CDR1 is SQVTM and CDR2 ANQGSEA. Trimming cost V 7 bases and J 4 bases, with 10 bases left between them. The CDR3 spans 11 residues. CDR3 in DNA: TGCAGCGACAGGGACGTCTATGGCTACACCTTC. Its translation is CSDRDVYGYTF.

As for this clone: This may come from a read error, since a much larger clone is one base off. Other nucleotide sequences in the sample specify the same CDR3. V is TRBV6-5 and J is TRBJ2-7, with 10 bases lining up with TRBD1. The germline V gene has CDR1 MNHEY and CDR2 SVGAGI. V gave up 0 bases and J gave up 2 bases; unmatched junction bases: 1. This CDR3 is 15 amino acids long. CDR3 sequence: CASSYSGQGAYEQYF. CDR3 nucleotides: TGTGCCAGCAGTTACTCTGGACAGGGGGCCTACGAGCAGTACTTC.

The genes are TRBV11-2 and TRBJ1-1; 9 bases are a match to TRBD1. Unmatched junction bases numbered 11, after V lost 5 bases and J lost 4 bases. Germline CDR1 reads SGHAT; CDR2 reads FQNNGV. This CDR3 comprises 16 residues. The CDR3 loop is CASSLRQGVTSTEAFF. DNA for the CDR3: TGTGCCAGCAGCCTACGACAGGGGGTAACCAGCACTGAAGCTTTCTTT.

With respect to this clone: Other DNA sequences within the sample encode an identical CDR3. The rearrangement links TRBV18 to TRBJ1-2; no clear D. V was cut by 2 bases and J by 3 bases, with 7 bases left in between. The CDR3 is made up of 13 amino acids. Germline V gives CDR1 KGHSH, CDR2 LQKENI. The CDR3 DNA follows: TGTGCCAGCTCACCAGCCGGGGACTATGGCTACACCTTC. This codes for CASSPAGDYGYTF.

CDR3 sequence reads: CASSPLGLAGLFWGTGELFF. In DNA form, the CDR3 reads TGTGCCAGCTCACCACTCGGACTAGCGGGTCTCTTTTGGGGCACCGGGGAGCTGTTTTTT. V and J are TRBV18 and TRBJ2-2, with 11 positions matching TRBD2. The V and J ends lost 1 base and 4 bases, in that order; junction bases with no gene match: 14. This CDR3 has 20 residues. Per the germline V gene, CDR1 is KGHSH and CDR2 is LQKENI.

With respect to this clone: The sample has other DNA sequences that encode this CDR3 too. The J gene is TRBJ2-7, the V gene TRBV28, with 11 bases lining up with TRBD2. This CDR3 contains 14 residues. Germline values: CDR1 MDHEN, CDR2 SYDVKM. J gave up 3 bases and V 5 bases, and 3 bases lay outside the gene matches. The CDR3 nucleotides are TGTGCCAGCAGTCTGACTAGCGGGGACTACGAGCAGTACTTC. Translated: CASSLTSGDYEQYF.

The rearrangement joins TRBV5-4 to TRBJ1-2; the D gene is possibly TRBD1 (6 bases). V lost 0 bases to trimming and J lost 4 bases, with 10 bases between them. CDR3 length: 14 amino acids. The germline gives CDR1 SGHNT, CDR2 YYREEE (reference sequence). The CDR3 sequence: CASSLDQGLYGYTF. CDR3 coding DNA: TGTGCCAGCAGCTTGGACCAGGGGCTCTATGGCTACACCTTC.

This rearrangement joins TRBV18 to TRBJ2-2; D gene unclear. The CDR3 is made up of 16 amino acids. Germline-derived CDR1 and CDR2 are KGHSH and LQKENI. Trimming removed 0 bases at V and 4 bases at J, with 12 bases between. CDR3 nucleotides: TGTGCCAGCTCACCACCTCATGGGTCGGGCACCGGGGAGCTGTTTTTT. It codes for CASSPPHGSGTGELFF.

The rearrangement joins TRBV28 to TRBJ1-5, with D maybe TRBD1 (5 bases). This CDR3 is 14 amino acids long. Per the germline V gene, CDR1 is MDHEN and CDR2 is SYDVKM. The V and J ends lost 4 bases and 3 bases respectively, with 10 bases between them. CDR3 sequence: CASSYWGNNQPQHF. CDR3 DNA: TGTGCCAGCAGTTATTGGGGGAACAATCAGCCCCAGCATTTT.

The chain uses TRBV19 and TRBJ2-1; 8 bases are shared with TRBD2. CDR3 length: 14 residues. After removal of 8 bases from V and 9 bases from J, the junction contained 12 bases not matched to a gene. Germline loops: CDR1 LNHDA, CDR2 SQIVND (reference sequence). The CDR3: CASGTRGVFGEQFF. CDR3 in DNA: TGTGCCAGTGGGACTAGGGGGGTATTTGGTGAGCAGTTCTTC.

The CDR3 DNA reads TGTGCCAGCAGTCCCGAGGCCGTGCAGGCAAGCGAGCAGTACTTC. It translates to CASSPEAVQASEQYF. The V and J genes are TRBV2 and TRBJ2-7; D unclear. The CDR3 totals 15 residues. Per germline, CDR1 SNHLY and CDR2 FYNNEI. The germline V and J ends were trimmed by 5 bases and 6 bases, with 20 bases remaining between them.

There are a few counts of this clone. Other nucleotide sequences from this sample produce the same CDR3. The rearrangement links TRBV28 to TRBJ2-2, with 11 bases that match TRBD2. The CDR3 length is 17 residues. Germline values: CDR1 MDHEN, CDR2 SYDVKM. Losses at the gene ends were 5 bases for V and 4 bases for J; bases not matched to a gene: 9. CDR3 nucleotides: TGTGCCAGCAGTCTTCTAGCGGGGGGAACCCGCACCGGGGAGCTGTTTTTT. Its translation: CASSLLAGGTRTGELFF.

The chain links TRBV6-6 to TRBJ2-7; D is unresolved. The germline V gene encodes CDR1 MNHNY and CDR2 SVGAGI (reference sequence). This CDR3 has 12 residues. The CDR3 DNA reads as TGTGCGTCGAGGAGTCCTACTGACGAGCAGTACTTC. It encodes CASRSPTDEQYF.

CDR3: CASSADRLAKNIQYF. The CDR3 DNA follows: TGTGCCAGCAGTGCCGACAGATTAGCCAAAAACATTCAGTACTTC. The chain carries TRBV27 and TRBJ2-4; D perhaps matches TRBD1 (5 bases). Trimming shortened V by 5 bases and J by 0 bases, and 11 bases separated the two germline ends. Germline CDR1 and CDR2: MNHEY and SMNVEV (reference sequence). The CDR3 sequence is 15 residues long.

The chain joins TRBV9 to TRBJ1-3; D gene uncertain. The germline V gene encodes CDR1 SGDLS and CDR2 YYNGEE. V shed 6 bases and J shed 1 base, with 11 bases lying between them. The CDR3 extends over 14 amino acids. The CDR3 loop is CASNPRESGNTIYF. The CDR3 DNA follows: TGTGCCAGCAACCCCCGGGAATCTGGAAACACCATATATTTT.

The J gene is TRBJ1-5, the V gene TRBV5-6; 7 nucleotides line up with TRBD1. The V gene end was trimmed by 4 bases and the J gene end by 1 base; junction bases not matched to a gene: 14. The CDR3 runs to 18 residues. The germline gives CDR1 SGHDT, CDR2 YYEEEE. CDR3 sequence (DNA): TGTGCCAGCAGCCTTCGTAGGACAGGCATCGGGAGCAATCAGCCCCAGCATTTT. This translates into CASSLRRTGIGSNQPQHF.

V and J are TRBV18 and TRBJ1-4; 10 positions agree with TRBD1. Germline V gene lookup returns CDR1 KGHSH and CDR2 LQKENI. This CDR3 comprises 15 residues. V was clipped by 4 bases and J by 5 bases; unmatched bases: 4. The CDR3 region is CASSREDRGNEKLFF. The CDR3 nucleotides are TGTGCCAGCTCACGTGAGGACAGGGGGAATGAAAAACTGTTTTTT.

The chain links TRBV10-3 to TRBJ2-7, with D possibly called TRBD1 or TRBD2 (5 bases each). The CDR3 length is 15 residues. The V end lost 6 bases, the J end lost 2 bases, and 17 bases lay between the germline ends. Germline loops: CDR1 ENHRY, CDR2 SYGVKD. CDR3 nucleotides: TGTGCCATCAGCGAGGGGCCAACCCTAACCTACGAGCAGTACTTC. This gives the protein CAISEGPTLTYEQYF.

V usage is TRBV5-4 and J usage is TRBJ2-2; D gene ambiguous. The CDR3 length is 14 residues. Trimming stripped 2 bases from V and 4 bases from J, with 9 bases between. In germline, CDR1 is SGHNT, CDR2 YYREEE (reference sequence). The CDR3 coding sequence is TGTGCCAGCAGCTTCGACCTATCCACCGGGGAGCTGTTTTTT. It yields the protein CASSFDLSTGELFF.

This clone has a single count. This chain connects TRBV19 to TRBJ2-3; D is perhaps TRBD1 or TRBD2 (7 bases each). The CDR3 contains 15 residues. V lost 5 bases and J lost 3, with 15 bases in between. Germline CDR1 reads LNHDA; CDR2 reads SQIVND (reference sequence). In nucleotides, the CDR3 is TGTGCCAGTAGTGCCCGACAGGGAGGGACAGATACGCAGTATTTT. The encoded protein is CASSARQGGTDTQYF.

V gene TRBV14 combines with J gene TRBJ1-2; D possibly corresponds to TRBD1 (5 bases). The germline CDR1 and CDR2 sequences are SGHDN and FVKESK. The CDR3 spans 13 residues. V dropped 6 bases and J dropped 1 base, with 9 bases sitting between them. The CDR3: CASSRDSNYGYTF. CDR3 nucleotide sequence: TGTGCCAGCAGTCGTGACAGTAACTATGGCTACACCTTC. Combining the CDR3 with reference TRBV14 and TRBJ1-2 gives the whole variable domain EAGVTQFPSHSVIEKGQTVTLRCDPISGHDNLYWYRRVMGKEIKFLLHFVKESKQDESGMPNNRFLAERTGGTYSTLKVQPAELEDSGVYFCASSRDSNYGYTFGSGTRLTVV.

With regard to this clone: This sample also contains other DNA sequences that code for the same CDR3. The chain links TRBV5-4 to TRBJ2-3, with D possibly matching TRBD1 (5 bases). The V and J ends lost 0 bases and 2 bases respectively, with 10 bases between them. This CDR3 is built from 15 residues. Germline V gene data show CDR1 as SGHNT and CDR2 as YYREEE (reference sequence). The CDR3: CASSLEGIITDTQYF. DNA for the CDR3: TGTGCCAGCAGCTTGGAGGGGATTATCACAGATACGCAGTATTTT.

The chain uses TRBV21-1 and TRBJ1-6; no DNA check was done on the table's D call, TRBD1. TRBV21-1 is given as a pseudogene. This CDR3 region has 14 residues. The CDR3 spells CASRGQGPPFTLHF. As DNA, the CDR3 is TGTGCCAGCAGGGGACAGGGGCCGCCCTTCACCCTCCACTTT.

The chain is built from TRBV9 and TRBJ2-1; 11 nucleotides match TRBD2. V trimming: 2 bases; J trimming: 5 bases; junction bases outside the gene matches: 9. Germline loops: CDR1 SGDLS, CDR2 YYNGEE. This CDR3 is 17 amino acids long. The CDR3 spells CASSVQGLAGGHNEQFF. The CDR3 DNA is TGTGCCAGCAGCGTTCAAGGTCTAGCGGGGGGACACAATGAGCAGTTCTTC.

This sequence joins TRBV6-5 and TRBJ1-2; tentative D call: TRBD1 (5 bases). The germline CDR1 and CDR2 sequences are MNHEY and SVGAGI. The CDR3 sequence is 14 residues long. V lost 5 bases and J 2 bases, leaving 12 bases between the germline ends. CDR3 coding DNA: TGTGCCAGCAGTACCCAAGGGGTGAACTATGGCTACACCTTC. This sequence encodes CASSTQGVNYGYTF.

The CDR3 loop reads CASREAPGNGDGYTF. The CDR3 coding sequence is TGTGCCAGCAGAGAAGCCCCGGGAAACGGGGATGGCTACACCTTC. The chain recombines TRBV27 with TRBJ1-2; no clear D gene. V was trimmed by 6 bases and J by 6 bases, leaving 20 bases between them. The CDR3 loop spans 15 amino acids. Germline V gene sequence: CDR1 MNHEY, CDR2 SMNVEV (reference sequence).

The CDR3 DNA reads as TGTGCCAGCGCCAGACAGGGGCCTTACGAGCAGTACTTC. This codes for CASARQGPYEQYF. The chain joins TRBV5-5 to TRBJ2-7; 8 bases align to TRBD1. The CDR3 is made up of 13 amino acids. Germline trimming cut 7 bases from V and 4 bases from J; bases unmatched to any gene: 7. Per the germline V gene, CDR1 is SGHKS and CDR2 is YYEKEE (reference sequence).